Listed here are 15 T cell receptor beta chains from one sample, sequenced in a study of CD8 T cells in ankylosing spondylitis. General study points: Seemingly distinctive of ankylosing spondylitis blood was a TCR beta motif formed by eight highly homologous variants.

Their cognate antigens are unknown. TCRdb analysed the 5' RACE reads with MiXCR anew, one entry per CDR3 protein. The profile shows 350,000 or so distinct CDR3 sequences, less than 9.5% of them singletons. Specimen: blood, either unsorted or a sorted T cell fraction (not recorded which). These receptors were collected from a male donor with ankylosing spondylitis.

This clonotype was seen ten or more times. The chain uses TRBV20-1 and TRBJ2-1; 8 positions match TRBD2. The CDR3 contains 16 residues. Looked up from germline, CDR1 is DFQATT and CDR2 is SNEGSKA (reference sequence). The V and J ends lost 0 bases and 0 bases, in that order; junction bases with no gene match: 4. DNA of the CDR3: TGCAGTGCTAGAGACGGAGCGGGAGCCTCCTACAATGAGCAGTTCTTC. Translated, it gives CSARDGAGASYNEQFF.

This clonotype was observed a handful of times. The chain joins TRBV6-5 to TRBJ2-5, with a tentative D call TRBD2 (5 bases). The CDR3 totals 15 residues. The germline V and J ends were trimmed by 0 bases and 5 bases, with 13 bases remaining between them. Germline V lookup: CDR1 MNHEY, CDR2 SVGAGI. The CDR3 here is CASSYSRGLGETQYF. CDR3 nucleotide sequence: TGTGCCAGCAGTTACTCTCGCGGGCTAGGGGAGACCCAGTACTTC.

The V gene is TRBV7-8, the J gene TRBJ2-7, with D maybe TRBD2 (6 bases). Germline lookup yields CDR1 SGHVS and CDR2 FQNEAQ. V shed 3 bases and J shed 3 bases, with 15 bases lying between them. The CDR3 loop spans 15 amino acids. The CDR3 reads CASSLFGGFGYEQYF. The CDR3 DNA sequence: TGTGCCAGCAGCTTGTTCGGGGGATTTGGCTACGAGCAGTACTTC.

A few counts support this clonotype. V gene TRBV5-1 combines with J gene TRBJ1-1; D call uncertain. This CDR3 comprises 14 residues. Germline values: CDR1 SGHRS, CDR2 YFSETQ. V lost 1 base and J 7 bases, leaving 14 bases between the germline ends. In DNA form, the CDR3 reads TGCGCCAGCAGCTTGCTCAGCAGTGATTATGAAGCTTTCTTT. It specifies CASSLLSSDYEAFF.

This clonotype was seen a few times. V and J are TRBV2 and TRBJ1-5, with TRBD1 identical over 11 bases. The CDR3 consists of 15 residues. The germline V gene has CDR1 SNHLY and CDR2 FYNNEI. V shed 7 bases and J 6 bases; nucleotides not matched to a gene: 8. CDR3 region: CASNTDRGQGQPQHF. CDR3 nucleotides: TGTGCCAGCAATACGGACAGGGGGCAGGGTCAGCCCCAGCATTTT.

This clonotype was recorded at least ten times. J is TRBJ2-1 and V is TRBV15, with 7 bases that match TRBD1. V shed 4 bases and J 5 bases; nucleotides not matched to a gene: 8. The CDR3 length is 15 residues. The V gene's germline CDR1 is LNHNV and CDR2 YYDKDF (reference sequence). CDR3: CATSTDRKSNNEQFF. The CDR3 region has the DNA TGTGCCACCAGCACGGACAGGAAGTCTAACAATGAGCAGTTCTTC.

This clonotype has just a few counts. The chain employs TRBV29-1 and TRBJ2-7; D gene unclear. The CDR3 runs 13 residues. V was trimmed by 6 bases and J by 0 bases, leaving 12 bases between them. Germline CDR1 reads SQVTM; CDR2 reads ANQGSEA. As DNA, the CDR3 is TGCAGCGTCCCTTCTCCGAGCTCCTACGAGCAGTACTTC. This sequence encodes CSVPSPSSYEQYF.

Note on this clonotype: This may stem from a read error, because a much larger clone lies one nucleotide away. This sequence joins TRBV27 and TRBJ1-2; 8 bases align to TRBD1. Looked up from germline, CDR1 is MNHEY and CDR2 is SMNVEV (reference sequence). The CDR3 runs to 15 residues. CDR3 sequence reads: CASSSRDRSTYGYNF. The CDR3 nucleotides read TGTGCCAGCAGTTCCCGGGACAGGTCAACCTATGGCTACAACTTC.

This clonotype was seen ten or more times. The J gene is TRBJ2-7, the V gene TRBV5-5; 9 bases line up with TRBD1. After removal of 4 bases from V and 2 bases from J, the junction contained 4 bases not matched to a gene. The CDR3 length is 14 residues. Germline loops: CDR1 SGHKS, CDR2 YYEKEE (reference sequence). CDR3 sequence reads: CASSRGQGPYEQYF. The CDR3, as DNA: TGTGCCAGCAGCCGGGGACAGGGACCCTACGAGCAGTACTTC.

The chain's CDR3 is CASIRARGVHEAFF. In nucleotides, the CDR3 is TGTGCCAGCATAAGAGCACGCGGGGTCCACGAAGCTTTCTTT. This chain uses TRBV6-1 with TRBJ1-1, with no clear D. This CDR3 spans 14 amino acids. V was clipped by 7 bases and J by 8 bases, with 20 bases between them. Germline loops: CDR1 MNHNS, CDR2 SASEGT.

This clonotype was found a few times. The V call is TRBV20-1, the J call TRBJ2-1; the match to TRBD1 covers 7 bases. The CDR3 runs to 12 residues. Germline lookup yields CDR1 DFQATT and CDR2 SNEGSKA (reference sequence). Trimming cost V 6 bases and J 7 bases; bases outside gene matches: 6. The CDR3 is CSAPAGGNEQFF. In DNA, the CDR3 is TGCAGTGCCCCGGCAGGGGGAAATGAGCAGTTCTTC.

J is TRBJ2-7 and V is TRBV30; the D is unclear. This CDR3 comprises 11 residues. Germline loops: CDR1 GTSNPN, CDR2 SVGIG (reference sequence). Between the trimmed V and J ends, which lost 3 bases and 6 bases, there was a span of 9 bases. Written as DNA, the CDR3 is TGTGCCTGGAGCGGACGGTTCGAGCAGTACTTC. Its translation: CAWSGRFEQYF.

The chain recombines TRBV7-3 with TRBJ2-1; 9 nucleotides line up with TRBD2. J gave up 6 bases and V 2 bases, and 17 bases lay outside the gene matches. CDR3 length: 19 residues. Germline values: CDR1 SGHTA, CDR2 FQGTGA. This CDR3 is CASSLLPLLASGVSNEQFF. Written as DNA, the CDR3 is TGTGCCAGCAGCTTACTACCTCTACTGGCTAGCGGGGTATCCAATGAGCAGTTCTTC.

The chain combines TRBV6-1 with TRBJ2-1; 7 nucleotides match TRBD2. Trimming took 3 bases from V and 4 from J; bases not matched to a gene: 9. The germline CDR1 and CDR2 sequences are MNHNS and SASEGT. This CDR3 region has 16 residues. This CDR3 is CASSEGPAGPYNEQFF. In nucleotides, the CDR3 is TGTGCCAGCAGTGAGGGACCAGCGGGACCGTACAATGAGCAGTTCTTC.

The V gene is TRBV7-9, the J gene TRBJ2-7; 11 bases line up with TRBD2. The CDR3 is made up of 15 amino acids. Trimming took 3 bases from V and 2 from J; bases not matched to a gene: 3. The germline V gene has CDR1 SEHNR and CDR2 FQNEAQ (reference sequence). DNA of the CDR3: TGTGCCAGCAGCTTTACGACTAGCGGGACCTACGAGCAGTACTTC. Translation: CASSFTTSGTYEQYF.